The sequence of this TCR beta chain was determined in a study of cytomegalovirus exposure and HLA in healthy donors. Deletions cut 1 base from V and 1 base from J, with 9 bases between. Germline CDR1 reads SGDLS; CDR2 reads YYNGEE. The CDR3 runs 14 residues. PCR was performed using 60 Vbeta and 13 Jbeta primers. Clones were sequenced by immunoSEQ multiplex PCR, and TCRdb holds only the in-frame ones, with some missing. Recorded for this sample: roughly 50,000 clones. Sequencing was performed on PBMCs. The V and J genes are TRBV9 and TRBJ2-7, with a weak D call TRBD2 (5 bases). This receptor was taken from a male donor in good health and CMV-seropositive. CDR3 amino acids: CASSVSERSYEQYF. In DNA, the CDR3 is TGTGCCAGCAGCGTATCAGAGCGGTCCTACGAGCAGTACTTC. The whole variable domain, remainder taken from reference TRBV9 and TRBJ2-7, is DSGVTQTPKHLITATGQRVTLRCSPRSGDLSVYWYQQSLDQGLQFLIQYYNGEERAKGNILERFSAQQFPDLHSELNLSSLELGDSALYFCASSVSERSYEQYFGPGTRLTVT.